Following are 8 T cell receptor beta chains from one sample sequenced in a study of blood T cell repertoires in COVID-19. Libraries were prepared by immunoSEQ multiplex PCR; TCRdb keeps only in-frame clonotypes and omits some of them. The data show more than 150,000 clones, about three quarters seen once. Input material: peripheral blood. The receptor source for this set is a woman in her seventies with acute or convalescent COVID-19.

The genes are TRBV5-8 and TRBJ2-3, with 8 bases fitting TRBD2. CDR3 length equals 16 residues. Germline CDR1 and CDR2: SGHTS and YDEGEE. The V and J ends lost 2 bases and 1 base, in that order; junction bases with no gene match: 6. CDR3 sequence reads: CASSFLGAGGTDTQYF. The CDR3 nucleotides read TGTGCCAGCAGCTTCTTGGGAGCGGGAGGCACAGATACGCAGTATTTT.

This chain links TRBV6-5 with TRBJ2-7; 8 bases map to TRBD1. The J segment lost 4 bases and the V segment lost 6 bases, leaving 2 bases of the junction unmatched. This CDR3 comprises 12 residues. The germline V gene encodes CDR1 MNHEY and CDR2 SVGAGI. As DNA, the CDR3 is TGTGCCAGCAGCGGACAGGGATACGAGCAGTACTTC. As protein: CASSGQGYEQYF.

The chain joins TRBV5-4 to TRBJ2-7; the D gene is possibly TRBD1 (5 bases). From germline, CDR1 is SGHNT and CDR2 YYREEE (reference sequence). The CDR3 totals 16 residues. V was pared by 2 bases and J by 3 bases, with 18 bases between. CDR3 protein: CASSLSTGLADYEQYF. CDR3 DNA sequence: TGTGCCAGCAGCTTATCCACAGGTCTCGCTGACTACGAGCAGTACTTC.

The rearrangement uses TRBV29-1 and TRBJ1-5, with no clear D. The V end was cut by 4 bases, the J end by 3 bases, with 10 bases between. Germline CDR1 SQVTM, CDR2 ANQGSEA. This CDR3 contains 13 residues. The CDR3 DNA reads TGCAGCGTTGTTTTCGGTAACAATCAGCCCCAGCATTTT. The encoded protein is CSVVFGNNQPQHF.

The chain couples TRBV27 to TRBJ2-3; TRBD2 matches 12 bases. The CDR3 consists of 20 residues. Germline V CDR1 and CDR2: MNHEY, SMNVEV (reference sequence). J gave up 3 bases and V 1 base, and 14 bases lay outside the gene matches. The CDR3 reads CASSLWPGLAGGPGTDTQYF. CDR3 nucleotide sequence: TGTGCCAGCAGTTTATGGCCCGGGCTAGCGGGAGGGCCGGGGACAGATACGCAGTATTTT.

This chain joins TRBV7-6 and TRBJ2-6; D call uncertain. Germline assignment: CDR1 SGHVS and CDR2 FNYEAQ. This CDR3 region has 13 residues. V lost 5 bases and J 2 bases, leaving 4 bases between the germline ends. CDR3 region: CASSAAGANVLTF. CDR3 coding DNA: TGTGCCAGCAGCGCAGCTGGGGCCAACGTCCTGACTTTC.

The chain combines TRBV7-3 with TRBJ2-2; 9 nucleotides agree with TRBD1. The V and J ends lost 2 bases and 7 bases, in that order; junction bases with no gene match: 11. The CDR3 covers 17 residues. Looked up from germline, CDR1 is SGHTA and CDR2 is FQGTGA. DNA for the CDR3: TGTGCCAGCAGCTTAGGACAAACAGGGGGCGCGGTCGGGGAGCTGTTTTTT. Protein: CASSLGQTGGAVGELFF.

The V and J genes are TRBV2 and TRBJ2-2; possibly TRBD2 for D (5 bases). Germline CDR1 is SNHLY and CDR2 is FYNNEI. V lost 2 bases, J lost 1 base, and 5 bases lay in between. CDR3 length: 14 residues. The CDR3 coding sequence is TGTGCCAGCAGTGAACGGGGGAACACCGGGGAGCTGTTTTTT. Its translation: CASSERGNTGELFF.